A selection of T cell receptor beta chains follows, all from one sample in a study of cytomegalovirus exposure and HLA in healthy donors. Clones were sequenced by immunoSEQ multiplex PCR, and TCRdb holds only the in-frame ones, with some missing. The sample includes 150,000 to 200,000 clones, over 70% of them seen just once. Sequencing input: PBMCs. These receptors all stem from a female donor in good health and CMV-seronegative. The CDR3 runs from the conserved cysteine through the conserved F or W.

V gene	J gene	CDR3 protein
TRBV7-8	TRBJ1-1	CASRRQGMNTEAFF
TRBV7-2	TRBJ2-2	CASSSSSGGGSVIGELFF
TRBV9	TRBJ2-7	CASSARAGTSGTLGDEQYF
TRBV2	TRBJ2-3	CASSAQGQGRTDTQYF
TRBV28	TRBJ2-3	CASSWTSPSTDTQYF
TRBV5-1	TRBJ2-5	CASSPAPGTPQETQYF
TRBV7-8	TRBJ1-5	CASSPGIHSNQPQHF
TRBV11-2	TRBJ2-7	CASSQQRDIEQYF
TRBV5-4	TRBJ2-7	CASSRGQTFYEQYF
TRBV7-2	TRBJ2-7	CASSRSGSGGAREQYF
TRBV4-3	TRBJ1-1	CASSQEGQGSPEAFF
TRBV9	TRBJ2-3	CASSALGATNTQYF
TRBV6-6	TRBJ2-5	CAGRRGVAETQYF
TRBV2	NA	CASSAAAGERKGETQYF
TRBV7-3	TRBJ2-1	CASSISGANEQFF
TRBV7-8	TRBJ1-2	CASSLTGEGGYTF
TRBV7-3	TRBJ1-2	CASSLDRGYGYTF